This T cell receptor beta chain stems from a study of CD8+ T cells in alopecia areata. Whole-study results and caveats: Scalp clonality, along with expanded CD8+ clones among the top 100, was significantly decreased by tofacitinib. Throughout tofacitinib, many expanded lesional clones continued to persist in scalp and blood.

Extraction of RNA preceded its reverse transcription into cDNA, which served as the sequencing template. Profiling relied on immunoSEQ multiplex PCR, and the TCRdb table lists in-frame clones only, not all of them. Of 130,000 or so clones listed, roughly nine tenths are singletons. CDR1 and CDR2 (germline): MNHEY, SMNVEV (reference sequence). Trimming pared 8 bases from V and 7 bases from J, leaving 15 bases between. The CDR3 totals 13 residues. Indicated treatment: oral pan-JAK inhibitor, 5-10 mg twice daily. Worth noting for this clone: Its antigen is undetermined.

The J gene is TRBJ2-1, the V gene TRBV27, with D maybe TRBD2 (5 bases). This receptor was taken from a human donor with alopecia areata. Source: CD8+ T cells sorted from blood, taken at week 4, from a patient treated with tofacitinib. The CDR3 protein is CASGWTGRNEQFF. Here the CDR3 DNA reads TGTGCCAGCGGTTGGACTGGACGAAATGAGCAGTTCTTC.